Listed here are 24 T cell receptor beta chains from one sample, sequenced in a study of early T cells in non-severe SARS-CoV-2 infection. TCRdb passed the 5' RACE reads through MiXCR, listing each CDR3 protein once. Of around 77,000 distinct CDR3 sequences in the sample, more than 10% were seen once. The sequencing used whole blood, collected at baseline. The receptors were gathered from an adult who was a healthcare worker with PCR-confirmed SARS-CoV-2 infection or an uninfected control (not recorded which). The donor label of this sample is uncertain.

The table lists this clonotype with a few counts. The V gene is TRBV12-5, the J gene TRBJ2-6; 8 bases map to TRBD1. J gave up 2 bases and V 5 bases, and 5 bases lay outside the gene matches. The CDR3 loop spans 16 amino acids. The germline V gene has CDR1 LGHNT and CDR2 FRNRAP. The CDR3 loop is CASGPGQGTGANVLTF. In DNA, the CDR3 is TGTGCTAGTGGTCCTGGACAGGGTACTGGGGCCAACGTCCTGACTTTC.

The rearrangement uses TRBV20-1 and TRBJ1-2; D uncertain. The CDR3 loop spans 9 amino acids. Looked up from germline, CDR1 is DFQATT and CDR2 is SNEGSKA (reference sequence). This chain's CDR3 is CSSSYGYTF. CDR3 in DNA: TGCAGCTCCTCCTATGGCTACACCTTC.

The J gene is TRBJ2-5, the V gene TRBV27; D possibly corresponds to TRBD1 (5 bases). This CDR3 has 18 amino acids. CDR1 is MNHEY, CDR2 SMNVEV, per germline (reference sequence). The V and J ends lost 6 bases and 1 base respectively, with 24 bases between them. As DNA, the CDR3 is TGTGCCAGCAGACTACGATTTTATTCCCAGGGTGCCCAAGAGACCCAGTACTTC. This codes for CASRLRFYSQGAQETQYF.

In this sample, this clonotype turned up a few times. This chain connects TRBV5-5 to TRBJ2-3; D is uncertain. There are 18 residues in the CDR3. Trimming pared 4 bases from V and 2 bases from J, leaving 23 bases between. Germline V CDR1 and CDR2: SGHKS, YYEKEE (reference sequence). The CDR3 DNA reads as TGTGCCAGCAGCCGGTGGGCCACCCAACTATCGCACACAGATACGCAGTATTTT. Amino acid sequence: CASSRWATQLSHTDTQYF.

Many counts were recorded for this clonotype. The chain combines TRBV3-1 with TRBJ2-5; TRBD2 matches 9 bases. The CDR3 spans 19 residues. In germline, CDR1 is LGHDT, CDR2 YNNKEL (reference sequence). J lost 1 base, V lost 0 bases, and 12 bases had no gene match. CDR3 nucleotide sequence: TGTGCCAGCAGCCAAGATCGCCCTAGCGGGATGCTAGCCCAAGAGACCCAGTACTTC. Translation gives CASSQDRPSGMLAQETQYF.

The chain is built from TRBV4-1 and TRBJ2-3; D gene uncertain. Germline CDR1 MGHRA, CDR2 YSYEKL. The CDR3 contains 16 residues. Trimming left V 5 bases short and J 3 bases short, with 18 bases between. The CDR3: CASSSRSPPATDTQYF. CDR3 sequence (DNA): TGCGCCAGCAGCTCCCGGTCCCCCCCAGCGACAGATACGCAGTATTTT.

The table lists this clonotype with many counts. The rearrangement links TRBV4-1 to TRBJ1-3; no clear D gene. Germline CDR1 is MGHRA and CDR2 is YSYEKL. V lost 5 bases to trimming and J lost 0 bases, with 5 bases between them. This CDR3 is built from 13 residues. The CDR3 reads CASSFYSGNTIYF. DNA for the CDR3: TGCGCCAGCAGCTTCTACTCTGGAAACACCATATATTTT.

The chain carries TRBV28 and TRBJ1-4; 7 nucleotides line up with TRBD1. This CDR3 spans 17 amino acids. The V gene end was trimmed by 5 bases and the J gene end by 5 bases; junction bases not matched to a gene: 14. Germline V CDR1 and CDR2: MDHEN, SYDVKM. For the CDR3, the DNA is TGTGCCAGCAGTCCTCCGGGACACAGGGGACGAAATGAAAAACTGTTTTTT. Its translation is CASSPPGHRGRNEKLFF.

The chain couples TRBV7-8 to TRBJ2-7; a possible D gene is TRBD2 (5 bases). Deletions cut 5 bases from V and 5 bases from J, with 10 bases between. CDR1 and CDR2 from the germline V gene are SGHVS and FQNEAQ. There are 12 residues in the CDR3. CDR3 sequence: CASSTRGNEQYF. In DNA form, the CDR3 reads TGTGCCAGCAGCACAAGAGGGAACGAGCAGTACTTC.

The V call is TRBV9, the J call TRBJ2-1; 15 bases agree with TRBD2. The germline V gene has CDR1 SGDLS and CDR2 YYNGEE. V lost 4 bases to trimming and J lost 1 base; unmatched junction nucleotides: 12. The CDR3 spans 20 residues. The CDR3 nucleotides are TGTGCCAGCAGCCCTCAGAGAGGACTAGCGGGGGGGCGGTCCTACAATGAGCAGTTCTTC. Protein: CASSPQRGLAGGRSYNEQFF.

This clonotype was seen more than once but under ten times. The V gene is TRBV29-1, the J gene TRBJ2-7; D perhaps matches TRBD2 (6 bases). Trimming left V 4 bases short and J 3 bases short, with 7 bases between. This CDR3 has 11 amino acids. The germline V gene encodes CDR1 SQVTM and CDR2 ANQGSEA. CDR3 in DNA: TGCAGCGTTGGGGGGGACTACGAGCAGTACTTC. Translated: CSVGGDYEQYF.

CDR3 sequence (DNA): TGTGCCAGCAGACTGGTGTCGGACACCGGGGAGCTGTTTTTT. Protein product: CASRLVSDTGELFF. This chain links TRBV5-4 with TRBJ2-2, with no clear D. The CDR3 is 14 amino acids. V dropped 5 bases and J dropped 3 bases, with 11 bases sitting between them. CDR1 and CDR2 from the germline V gene are SGHNT and YYREEE (reference sequence). The complete variable domain, with remaining parts taken from reference TRBV5-4 and TRBJ2-2, reads ETGVTQSPTHLIKTRGQQVTLRCSSQSGHNTVSWYQQALGQGPQFIFQYYREEENGRGNFPPRFSGLQFPNYSSELNVNALELDDSALYLCASRLVSDTGELFFGEGSRLTVL.

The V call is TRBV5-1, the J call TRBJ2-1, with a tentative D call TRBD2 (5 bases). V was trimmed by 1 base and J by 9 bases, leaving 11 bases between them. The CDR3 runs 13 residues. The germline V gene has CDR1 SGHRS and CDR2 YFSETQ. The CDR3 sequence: CASSLIGGPEQFF. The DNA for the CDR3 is TGCGCCAGCAGCTTGATCGGCGGGCCTGAGCAGTTCTTC.

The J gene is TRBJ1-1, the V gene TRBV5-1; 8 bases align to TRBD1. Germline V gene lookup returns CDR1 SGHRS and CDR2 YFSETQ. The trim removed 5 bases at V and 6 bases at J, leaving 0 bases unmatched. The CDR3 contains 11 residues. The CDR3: CASRQGAEAFF. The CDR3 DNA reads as TGCGCCAGCAGACAGGGGGCTGAAGCTTTCTTT.

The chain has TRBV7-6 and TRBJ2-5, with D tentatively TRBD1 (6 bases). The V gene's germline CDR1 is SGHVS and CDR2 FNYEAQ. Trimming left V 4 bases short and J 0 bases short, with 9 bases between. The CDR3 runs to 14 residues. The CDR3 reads CASSSDRYQETQYF. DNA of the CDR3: TGTGCCAGCAGCTCCGACAGGTACCAAGAGACCCAGTACTTC.

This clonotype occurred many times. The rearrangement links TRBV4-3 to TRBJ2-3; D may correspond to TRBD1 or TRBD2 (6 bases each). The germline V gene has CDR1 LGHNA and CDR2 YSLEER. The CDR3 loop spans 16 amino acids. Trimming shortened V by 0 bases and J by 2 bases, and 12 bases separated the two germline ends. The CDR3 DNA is TGCGCCAGCAGCCAAGAAGGGGGGCTCTACACAGATACGCAGTATTTT. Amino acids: CASSQEGGLYTDTQYF.

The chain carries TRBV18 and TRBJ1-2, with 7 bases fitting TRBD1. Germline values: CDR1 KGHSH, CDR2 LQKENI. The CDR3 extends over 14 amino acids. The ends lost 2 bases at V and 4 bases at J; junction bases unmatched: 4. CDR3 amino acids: CASSPSGQVYGYTF. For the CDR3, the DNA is TGTGCCAGCTCACCATCCGGACAGGTCTATGGCTACACCTTC.

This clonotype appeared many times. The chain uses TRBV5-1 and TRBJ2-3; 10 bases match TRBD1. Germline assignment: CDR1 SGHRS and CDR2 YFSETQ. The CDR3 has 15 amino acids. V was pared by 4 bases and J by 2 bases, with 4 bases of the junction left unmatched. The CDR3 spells CASSPGQGYTDTQYF. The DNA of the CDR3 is TGCGCCAGCAGCCCGGGACAGGGGTACACAGATACGCAGTATTTT.

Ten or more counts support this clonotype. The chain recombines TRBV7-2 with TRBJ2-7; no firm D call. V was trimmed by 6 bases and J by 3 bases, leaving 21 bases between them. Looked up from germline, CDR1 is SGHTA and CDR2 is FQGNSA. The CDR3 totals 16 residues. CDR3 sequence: CASSQTPAPAVYEQYF. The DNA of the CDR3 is TGTGCCAGCAGTCAAACTCCAGCCCCTGCGGTCTACGAGCAGTACTTC.

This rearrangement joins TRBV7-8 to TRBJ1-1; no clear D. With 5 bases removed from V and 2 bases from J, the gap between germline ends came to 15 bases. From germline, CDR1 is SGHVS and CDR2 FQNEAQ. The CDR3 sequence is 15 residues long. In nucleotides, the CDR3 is TGTGCCAGCAGCCAGAACCGGGTCCTCAACACTGAAGCTTTCTTT. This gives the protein CASSQNRVLNTEAFF.

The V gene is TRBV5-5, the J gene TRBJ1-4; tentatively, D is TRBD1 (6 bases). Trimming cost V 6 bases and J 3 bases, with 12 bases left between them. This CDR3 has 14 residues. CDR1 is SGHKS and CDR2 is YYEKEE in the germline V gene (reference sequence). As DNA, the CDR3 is TGTGCCAGCACCCGGACAGTTGCTAATGAAAAACTGTTTTTT. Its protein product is CASTRTVANEKLFF.

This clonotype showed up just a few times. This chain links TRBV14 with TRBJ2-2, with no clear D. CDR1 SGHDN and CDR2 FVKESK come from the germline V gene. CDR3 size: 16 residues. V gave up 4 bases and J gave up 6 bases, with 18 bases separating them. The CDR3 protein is CASSRSHGPGPGELFF. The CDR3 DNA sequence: TGTGCCAGCAGCCGGTCACACGGACCCGGCCCCGGGGAGCTGTTTTTT.

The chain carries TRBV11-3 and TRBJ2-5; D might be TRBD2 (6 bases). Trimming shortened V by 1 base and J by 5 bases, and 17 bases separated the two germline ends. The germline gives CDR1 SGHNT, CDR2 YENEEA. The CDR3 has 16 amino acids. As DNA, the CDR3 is TGTGCCAGCAGCTTAGTGTCGGGACTCCAACGGGAGACCCAGTACTTC. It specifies CASSLVSGLQRETQYF.

In nucleotides, the CDR3 is TGTGCCAGCAGTCTTCAACGATTGGGGCGGGGGGCGTGGAATGAGCAGTTCTTC. As protein: CASSLQRLGRGAWNEQFF. The V gene is TRBV27, the J gene TRBJ2-1; 8 bases fit TRBD2. Germline lookup yields CDR1 MNHEY and CDR2 SMNVEV (reference sequence). The CDR3 totals 18 residues. The ends lost 5 bases at V and 7 bases at J; junction bases unmatched: 19.